Reported below is one T cell receptor beta chain. Participants, about 18 to 90 years old, spanned approximately 25 US areas. This entry is derived from a study of blood T cell repertoires in COVID-19. Study overall: From T cells, B-cell-depleted T cells, or PBMCs came the material, which was cDNA or gDNA.

Trimming at V came to 6 bases and at J to 6 bases, leaving 5 bases not matched to a gene. CDR1 and CDR2 from the germline V gene are MNHEY and SVGAGI. This CDR3 has 14 amino acids. Repertoires were generated with immunoSEQ multiplex PCR, while TCRdb's copy carries only in-frame clones and drops some. The sample holds about 320,000 clones, approximately 88% seen once. The chain uses TRBV6-5 and TRBJ1-6; 7 bases are shared with TRBD1. Sequencing was done on a sample of PBMCs or T cells enriched from blood (not recorded which). The TCR sequence derives from a young man who had recovered from COVID-19. CDR3 sequence: CASSRDRPNSPLHF. In DNA, the CDR3 is TGTGCCAGCAGCCGGGACAGACCTAATTCACCCCTCCACTTT.